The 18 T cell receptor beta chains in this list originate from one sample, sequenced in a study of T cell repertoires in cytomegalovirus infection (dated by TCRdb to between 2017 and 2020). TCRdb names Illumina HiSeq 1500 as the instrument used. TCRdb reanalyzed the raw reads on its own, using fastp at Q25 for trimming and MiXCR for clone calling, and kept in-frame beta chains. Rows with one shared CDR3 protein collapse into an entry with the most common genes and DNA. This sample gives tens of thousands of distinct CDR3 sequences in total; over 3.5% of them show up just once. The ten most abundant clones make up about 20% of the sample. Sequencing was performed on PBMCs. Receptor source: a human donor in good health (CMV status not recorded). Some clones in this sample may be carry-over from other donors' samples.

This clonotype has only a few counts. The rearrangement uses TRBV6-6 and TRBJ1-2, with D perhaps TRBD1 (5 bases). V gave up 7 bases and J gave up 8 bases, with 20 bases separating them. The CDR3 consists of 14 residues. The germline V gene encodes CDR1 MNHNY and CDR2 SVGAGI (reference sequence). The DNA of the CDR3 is TGTGCCAGCACCCCCGGAGCCGCCGCAGGGGGCTACACCTTC. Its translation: CASTPGAAAGGYTF.

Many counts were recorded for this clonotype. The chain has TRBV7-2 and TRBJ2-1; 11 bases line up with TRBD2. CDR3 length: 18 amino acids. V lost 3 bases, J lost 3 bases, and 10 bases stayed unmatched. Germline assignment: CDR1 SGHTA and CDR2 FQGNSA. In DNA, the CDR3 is TGTGCCAGCAGCTTTACCCCGCTAGCGGGGGGAAACTACAATGAGCAGTTCTTC. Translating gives CASSFTPLAGGNYNEQFF.

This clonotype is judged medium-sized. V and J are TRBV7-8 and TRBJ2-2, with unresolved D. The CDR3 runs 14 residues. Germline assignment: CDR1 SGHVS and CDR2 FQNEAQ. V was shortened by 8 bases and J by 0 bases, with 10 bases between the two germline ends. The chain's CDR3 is CASSINTNTGELFF. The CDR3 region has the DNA TGTGCCAGCTCCATAAATACGAACACCGGGGAGCTGTTTTTT.

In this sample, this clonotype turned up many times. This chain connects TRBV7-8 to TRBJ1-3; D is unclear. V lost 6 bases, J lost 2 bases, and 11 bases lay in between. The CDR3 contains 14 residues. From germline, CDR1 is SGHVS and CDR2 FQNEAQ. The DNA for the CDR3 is TGTGCCAGCAGAGAACGGGGTACTGGAAACACCATATATTTT. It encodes CASRERGTGNTIYF.

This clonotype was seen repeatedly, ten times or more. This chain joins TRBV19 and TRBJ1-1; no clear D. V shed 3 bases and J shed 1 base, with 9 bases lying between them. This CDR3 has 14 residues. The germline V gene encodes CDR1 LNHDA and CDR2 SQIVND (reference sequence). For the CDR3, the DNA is TGTGCCAGTAGTATCGTGCCCGGGAACACTGAAGCTTTCTTT. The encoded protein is CASSIVPGNTEAFF.

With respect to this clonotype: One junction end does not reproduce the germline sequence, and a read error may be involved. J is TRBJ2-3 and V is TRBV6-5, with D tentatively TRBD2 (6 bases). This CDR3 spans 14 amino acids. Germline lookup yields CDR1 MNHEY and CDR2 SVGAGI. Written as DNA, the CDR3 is TGTTCCAGCAGCACCGGGACTCCCACAGATACGCAGTATTTT. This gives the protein CSSSTGTPTDTQYF.

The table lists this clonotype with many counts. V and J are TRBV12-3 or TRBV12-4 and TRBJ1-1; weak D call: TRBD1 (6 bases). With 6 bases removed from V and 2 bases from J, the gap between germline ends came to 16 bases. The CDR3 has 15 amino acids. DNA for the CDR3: TGTGCCAGCAGACACTCCGGACAGCTTAACACTGAAGCTTTCTTT. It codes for CASRHSGQLNTEAFF.

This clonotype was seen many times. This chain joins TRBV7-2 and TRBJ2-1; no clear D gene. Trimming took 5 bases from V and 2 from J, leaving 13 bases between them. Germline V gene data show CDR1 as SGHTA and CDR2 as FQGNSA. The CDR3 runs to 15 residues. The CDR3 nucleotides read TGTGCCAGCAGCCCAACCGCATCGACCTACAATGAGCAGTTCTTC. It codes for CASSPTASTYNEQFF.

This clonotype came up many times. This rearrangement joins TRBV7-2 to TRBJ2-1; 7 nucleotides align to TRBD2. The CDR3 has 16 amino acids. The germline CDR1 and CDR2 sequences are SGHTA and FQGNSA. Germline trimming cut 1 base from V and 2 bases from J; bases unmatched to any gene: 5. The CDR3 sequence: CASSLGGGGAYNEQFF. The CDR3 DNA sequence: TGTGCCAGCAGCTTAGGGGGGGGGGGGGCCTACAATGAGCAGTTCTTC.

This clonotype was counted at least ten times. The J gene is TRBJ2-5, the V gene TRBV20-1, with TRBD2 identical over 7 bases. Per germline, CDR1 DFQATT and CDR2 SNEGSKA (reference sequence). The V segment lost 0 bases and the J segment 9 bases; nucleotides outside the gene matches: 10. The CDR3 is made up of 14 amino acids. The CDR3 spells CSARDHREGIAQYF. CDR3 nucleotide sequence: TGCAGTGCTAGAGACCATAGGGAGGGGATAGCCCAGTACTTC.

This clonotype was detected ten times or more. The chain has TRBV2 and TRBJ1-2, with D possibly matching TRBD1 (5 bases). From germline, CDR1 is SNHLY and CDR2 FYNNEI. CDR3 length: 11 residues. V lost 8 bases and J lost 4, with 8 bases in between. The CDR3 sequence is CASWGLYGYTF. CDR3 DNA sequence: TGTGCCAGCTGGGGACTCTATGGCTACACCTTC.

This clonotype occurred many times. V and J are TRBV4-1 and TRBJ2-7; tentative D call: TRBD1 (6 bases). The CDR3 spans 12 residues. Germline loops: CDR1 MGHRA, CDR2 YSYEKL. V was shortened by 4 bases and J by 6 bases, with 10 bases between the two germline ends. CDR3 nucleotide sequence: TGCGCCAGCAGCCTGGACAGACGCGAGCAGTACTTC. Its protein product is CASSLDRREQYF.

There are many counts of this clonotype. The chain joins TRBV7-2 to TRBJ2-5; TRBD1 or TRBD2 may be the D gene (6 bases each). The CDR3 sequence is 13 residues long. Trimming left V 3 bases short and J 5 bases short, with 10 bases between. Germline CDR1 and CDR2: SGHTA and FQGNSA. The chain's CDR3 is CASSFGGGETQYF. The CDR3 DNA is TGTGCCAGCAGCTTTGGAGGGGGGGAGACCCAGTACTTC.

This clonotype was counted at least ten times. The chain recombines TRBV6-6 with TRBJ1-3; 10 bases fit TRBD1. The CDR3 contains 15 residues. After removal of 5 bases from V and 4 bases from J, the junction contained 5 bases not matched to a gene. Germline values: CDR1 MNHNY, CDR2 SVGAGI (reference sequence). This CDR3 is CASSTTGGSGNTIYF. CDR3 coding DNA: TGTGCCAGCAGTACGACAGGGGGCTCGGGAAACACCATATATTTT.

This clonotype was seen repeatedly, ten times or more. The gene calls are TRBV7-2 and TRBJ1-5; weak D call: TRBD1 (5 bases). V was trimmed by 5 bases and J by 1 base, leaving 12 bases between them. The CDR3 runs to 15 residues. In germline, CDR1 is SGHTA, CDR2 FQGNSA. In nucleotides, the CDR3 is TGTGCCAGCAGCACCACCGGGACGAGCAATCAGCCCCAGCATTTT. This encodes CASSTTGTSNQPQHF.

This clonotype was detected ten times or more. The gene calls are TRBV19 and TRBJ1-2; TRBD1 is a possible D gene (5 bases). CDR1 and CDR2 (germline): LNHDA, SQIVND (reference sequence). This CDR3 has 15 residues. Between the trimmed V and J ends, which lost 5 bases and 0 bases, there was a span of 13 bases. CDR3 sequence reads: CASSLRTTSNYGYTF. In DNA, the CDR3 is TGTGCCAGTAGTTTAAGGACAACATCTAACTATGGCTACACCTTC. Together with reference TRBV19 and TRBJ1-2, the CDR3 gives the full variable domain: DGGITQSPKYLFRKEGQNVTLSCEQNLNHDAMYWYRQDPGQGLRLIYYSQIVNDFQKGDIAEGYSVSREKKESFPLTVTSAQKNPTAFYLCASSLRTTSNYGYTFGSGTRLTVV.

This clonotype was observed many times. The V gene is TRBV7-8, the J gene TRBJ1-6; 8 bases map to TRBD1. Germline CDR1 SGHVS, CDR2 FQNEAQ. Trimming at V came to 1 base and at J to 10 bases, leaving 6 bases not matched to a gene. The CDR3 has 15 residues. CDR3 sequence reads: CASSLGTGTRSPLHF. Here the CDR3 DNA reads TGTGCCAGCAGCTTAGGGACAGGGACTAGGTCACCCCTCCACTTT.

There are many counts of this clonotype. Written as DNA, the CDR3 is TGCAGTGCCCCCGGGGAGTTATCCAAAAACATTCAGTACTTC. Encoded protein: CSAPGELSKNIQYF. The chain is built from TRBV20-1 and TRBJ2-4, with D perhaps matching TRBD2 (5 bases). CDR1 DFQATT and CDR2 SNEGSKA come from the germline V gene (reference sequence). The CDR3 runs 14 residues. The ends were cut back, 6 bases at V and 2 bases at J, with 14 bases in the middle.